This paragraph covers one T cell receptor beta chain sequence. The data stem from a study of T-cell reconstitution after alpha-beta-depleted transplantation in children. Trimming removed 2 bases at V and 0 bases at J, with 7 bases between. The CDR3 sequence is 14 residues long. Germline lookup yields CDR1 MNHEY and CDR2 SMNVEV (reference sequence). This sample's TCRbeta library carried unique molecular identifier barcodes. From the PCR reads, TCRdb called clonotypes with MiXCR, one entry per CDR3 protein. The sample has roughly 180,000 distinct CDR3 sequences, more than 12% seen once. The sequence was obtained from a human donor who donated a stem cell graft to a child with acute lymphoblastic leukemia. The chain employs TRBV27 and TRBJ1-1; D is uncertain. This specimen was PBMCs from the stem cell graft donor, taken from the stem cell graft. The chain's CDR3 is CASSLRRMNTEAFF. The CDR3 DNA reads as TGTGCCAGCAGTTTAAGGAGGATGAACACTGAAGCTTTCTTT.